The present T cell receptor (beta chain) was sequenced within a study of blood T cell repertoires in COVID-19. Study-level information: Donors in the United States, Italy and Spain gave samples during acute or convalescent COVID-19. The analysed material was cDNA or gDNA that came from T cells, B-cell-depleted T cells, or PBMCs.

As originally analysed: Amplifying reference gene primers gave estimates of nucleated cell counts. Profiling relied on immunoSEQ multiplex PCR, and the TCRdb table lists in-frame clones only, not all of them. Clonal size and the V and J genes are those of that table, whereas D and trimming came from the DNA. Counted here are about 360,000 clones, 70% to 90% occurring once; the ten biggest clones make up 2.5% to 3.5%. From germline, CDR1 is SGHVS and CDR2 FNYEAQ. The CDR3 spans 13 residues. The trim removed 5 bases at V and 8 bases at J, leaving 8 bases unmatched. Sequenced material: peripheral blood. The chain is built from TRBV7-6 and TRBJ1-2; the match to TRBD1 covers 7 bases. The TCR comes from a human donor in a cohort sampled during active COVID-19. CDR3 region: CASSPSTGRGYTF. The CDR3 DNA reads TGTGCCAGCAGCCCCTCGACAGGGCGCGGCTACACCTTC.